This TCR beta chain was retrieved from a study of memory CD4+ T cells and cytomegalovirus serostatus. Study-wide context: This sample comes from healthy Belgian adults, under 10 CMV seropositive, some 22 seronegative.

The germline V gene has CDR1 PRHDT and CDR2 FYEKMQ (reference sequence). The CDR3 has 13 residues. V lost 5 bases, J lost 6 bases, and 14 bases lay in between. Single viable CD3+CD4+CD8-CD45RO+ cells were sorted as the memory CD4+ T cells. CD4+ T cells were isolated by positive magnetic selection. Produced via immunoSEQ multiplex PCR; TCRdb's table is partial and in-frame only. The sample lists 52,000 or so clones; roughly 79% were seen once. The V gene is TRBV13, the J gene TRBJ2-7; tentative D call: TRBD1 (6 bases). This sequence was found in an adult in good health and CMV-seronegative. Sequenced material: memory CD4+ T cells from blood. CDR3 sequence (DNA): TGTGCCAGCAGCGCAACAGGGTTCAGCGAGCAGTACTTC. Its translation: CASSATGFSEQYF.